What follows are 21 T cell receptor beta chains derived from one specimen sequenced in a study of blood T cell repertoires in COVID-19. The table came from immunoSEQ multiplex PCR; TCRdb's copy has only in-frame clones and leaves some out. The data hold around 400,000 clones, with around 92% observed a single time. The source material was PBMCs or T cells enriched from blood (not recorded which). These receptors originate from a woman under 40 who had recovered from COVID-19.

This clone was seen a single time. This chain joins TRBV6-5 and TRBJ1-2; D not certain. The CDR3 loop spans 15 amino acids. Per germline, CDR1 MNHEY and CDR2 SVGAGI. Trimming took 4 bases from V and 0 from J, leaving 12 bases between them. The CDR3 sequence is CASSWSGVANYGYTF. CDR3 DNA sequence: TGTGCCAGCAGTTGGAGCGGGGTCGCTAACTATGGCTACACCTTC.

The chain has TRBV2 and TRBJ2-7; maybe TRBD1 (6 bases). The V and J ends lost 2 bases and 6 bases respectively, with 17 bases between them. CDR3 length equals 15 residues. CDR1 is SNHLY and CDR2 is FYNNEI in the germline V gene. The CDR3 spells CASSETRGQFLEQYF. The DNA of the CDR3 is TGTGCCAGCAGTGAAACCCGGGGACAATTTCTCGAGCAGTACTTC.

J is TRBJ1-6 and V is TRBV5-1; D remains ambiguous. The CDR3 is 14 amino acids. Looked up from germline, CDR1 is SGHRS and CDR2 is YFSETQ. The V end was cut by 1 base, the J end by 7 bases, with 9 bases between. Here the CDR3 reads CASSLTVRNSPLHF. The CDR3 DNA is TGCGCCAGCAGCTTGACAGTTAGGAATTCACCCCTCCACTTT.

The gene calls are TRBV2 and TRBJ1-1; 9 bases are a match to TRBD1. CDR1 is SNHLY and CDR2 is FYNNEI in the germline V gene. The junction had 4 bases not matched to a gene; V was cut back by 10 bases and J by 7 bases. The CDR3 length is 11 residues. The CDR3 bases are TGTGCCATCCGGGACAGGGTTGAAGCTTTCTTT. Encoded protein: CAIRDRVEAFF.

The chain joins TRBV9 to TRBJ1-2; possible D gene TRBD1, 5 bases. Looked up from germline, CDR1 is SGDLS and CDR2 is YYNGEE. Trimming removed 6 bases at V and 3 bases at J, with 12 bases between. The CDR3 sequence is 13 residues long. The CDR3 region has the DNA TGTGCCAGCAAGAAGGGGCAGGACTATGGCTACACCTTC. Translated, it gives CASKKGQDYGYTF.

The chain carries TRBV18 and TRBJ2-1; no reliable D call. Germline CDR1 and CDR2: KGHSH and LQKENI. Trimming removed 0 bases from V and 0 bases from J, with 9 bases in between. The CDR3 has 16 amino acids. CDR3 loop: CASSPPTGSSYNEQFF. CDR3 DNA sequence: TGTGCCAGCTCACCACCGACGGGTAGCTCCTACAATGAGCAGTTCTTC.

As regards this clone: Within the sample, other DNA sequences also encode this same CDR3. The genes are TRBV4-1 and TRBJ1-2, with 8 bases aligning to TRBD1. The CDR3 spans 15 residues. Germline V lookup: CDR1 MGHRA, CDR2 YSYEKL. Germline trimming cut 1 base from V and 7 bases from J; bases unmatched to any gene: 8. Here the CDR3 reads CASSQAGQGASGYTF. The CDR3 DNA sequence: TGCGCCAGCAGCCAAGCCGGCCAGGGGGCCTCTGGCTACACCTTC.

The V and J genes are TRBV3-1 (or the pseudogene TRBV3-2) and TRBJ1-1; the D is unclear. The CDR3 runs to 14 residues. Germline V gene lookup returns CDR1 LGHDT and CDR2 YNNKEL (reference sequence). The V and J ends lost 1 base and 1 base respectively, with 7 bases between them. CDR3 in DNA: TGTGCCAGCAGCCAAGTTGCGGAGAACACTGAAGCTTTCTTT. It encodes CASSQVAENTEAFF.

The chain is built from TRBV13 and TRBJ1-1; tentative D call: TRBD1 (6 bases). The CDR3 is 16 residues long. Germline assignment: CDR1 PRHDT and CDR2 FYEKMQ (reference sequence). The germline V and J ends were trimmed by 5 bases and 1 base, with 17 bases remaining between them. CDR3 protein: CASSLNTGTTNTEAFF. The CDR3 bases are TGTGCCAGCAGCCTTAATACCGGGACAACGAACACTGAAGCTTTCTTT.

V and J are TRBV7-2 and TRBJ2-3; the match to TRBD2 covers 8 bases. The germline CDR1 and CDR2 sequences are SGHTA and FQGNSA. The CDR3 contains 15 residues. Germline trimming cut 5 bases from V and 5 bases from J; bases unmatched to any gene: 9. The CDR3 loop reads CASSPVGRALDTQYF. As DNA, the CDR3 is TGTGCCAGCAGCCCCGTCGGGAGGGCCTTAGATACGCAGTATTTT.

About this clone itself: A read error may produce the germline difference seen at one junction end. The rearrangement joins TRBV4-1 to TRBJ1-5; 7 bases line up with TRBD1. There are 19 residues in the CDR3. CDR1 and CDR2 from the germline V gene are MGHRA and YSYEKL. CDR3 amino acids: CARSQDSVTGALSNQPQHF. The CDR3 DNA is TGCGCCAGGAGCCAAGATTCTGTTACAGGGGCCCTTAGCAATCAGCCCCAGCATTTT.

The chain is built from TRBV27 and TRBJ1-6; D uncertain. The CDR3 is 13 residues long. Trimming removed 9 bases at V and 8 bases at J, with 14 bases between. Germline loops: CDR1 MNHEY, CDR2 SMNVEV (reference sequence). The CDR3 loop is CASAFTSDSPLHF. The CDR3 region has the DNA TGTGCCAGTGCCTTTACATCAGATTCACCCCTCCACTTT.

The chain joins TRBV29-1 to TRBJ2-7; tentative D call: TRBD1 (5 bases). The length of the CDR3 is 12 residues. V lost 4 bases to trimming and J lost 4 bases, with 11 bases between them. Germline V gene data show CDR1 as SQVTM and CDR2 as ANQGSEA. The DNA for the CDR3 is TGCAGCGTTGCCCAGGGCTCTTACGAGCAGTACTTC. Translation: CSVAQGSYEQYF.

The chain joins TRBV18 to TRBJ1-5; tentative D call: TRBD1 (5 bases). This CDR3 is built from 15 residues. V lost 8 bases and J lost 3, with 17 bases in between. From germline, CDR1 is KGHSH and CDR2 LQKENI. The CDR3 bases are TGTGCCAGCCGTTCGACAGAAATCACCAATCAGCCCCAGCATTTT. Its protein is CASRSTEITNQPQHF.

The chain carries TRBV30 and TRBJ1-6; D unresolved. This CDR3 is 13 amino acids long. Germline CDR1 GTSNPN, CDR2 SVGIG (reference sequence). V was pared by 2 bases and J by 5 bases, with 7 bases between. CDR3 DNA sequence: TGTGCCTGGAGTCCCAGTGATAATTCACCCCTCCACTTT. Translating it yields CAWSPSDNSPLHF.

The chain carries TRBV7-6 and TRBJ2-5, with 9 bases identical to TRBD2. The CDR3 loop spans 16 amino acids. Germline lookup yields CDR1 SGHVS and CDR2 FNYEAQ. Trimming took 2 bases from V and 2 from J; bases not matched to a gene: 6. In DNA, the CDR3 is TGTGCCAGCAGCTTAAAGGTCCTAGCGGGACAAGAGACCCAGTACTTC. Its protein is CASSLKVLAGQETQYF. Drawing the rest from reference TRBV7-6 and TRBJ2-5, the complete variable domain is GAGVSQSPRYKVTKRGQDVALRCDPISGHVSLYWYRQALGQGPEFLTYFNYEAQQDKSGLPNDRFSAERPEGSISTLTIQRTEQRDSAMYRCASSLKVLAGQETQYFGPGTRLLVL.

V is TRBV30 and J is TRBJ2-3, with D tentatively TRBD2 (6 bases). CDR3 length: 15 residues. Trimming shortened V by 0 bases and J by 2 bases, and 12 bases separated the two germline ends. CDR1 and CDR2 from the germline V gene are GTSNPN and SVGIG (reference sequence). CDR3 nucleotides: TGTGCCTGGAGTGTACGACTAGGTCTCACAGATACGCAGTATTTT. This translates into CAWSVRLGLTDTQYF.

The gene calls are TRBV7-2 and TRBJ1-4, with 7 bases identical to TRBD1. The CDR3 length is 15 residues. The ends lost 4 bases at V and 5 bases at J; junction bases unmatched: 7. CDR1 and CDR2 (germline): SGHTA, FQGNSA. Here the CDR3 DNA reads TGTGCCAGCAGCTCTCGAGAAGGGGGCAATGAAAAACTGTTTTTT. Residues: CASSSREGGNEKLFF. Using reference TRBV7-2 and TRBJ1-4 for the parts outside the CDR3, the full variable domain is GAGVSQSPSNKVTEKGKDVELRCDPISGHTALYWYRQSLGQGLEFLIYFQGNSAPDKSGLPSDRFSAERTGGSVSTLTIQRTQQEDSAVYLCASSSREGGNEKLFFGSGTQLSVL.

The rearrangement joins TRBV7-8 to TRBJ1-1; a possible D gene is TRBD1 (6 bases). V was cut by 1 base and J by 6 bases, with 12 bases left in between. The V gene's germline CDR1 is SGHVS and CDR2 FQNEAQ. The CDR3 length is 14 residues. The CDR3 DNA follows: TGTGCCAGCAGCTTAGTTACAGGGCGCGCTGAAGCTTTCTTT. Its translation: CASSLVTGRAEAFF.

This clone has a count of ten or more. The chain joins TRBV5-1 to TRBJ2-1; TRBD2 aligns across 10 bases. This CDR3 is built from 16 residues. The V gene's germline CDR1 is SGHRS and CDR2 YFSETQ. The junction had 10 bases not matched to a gene; V was cut back by 0 bases and J by 10 bases. The CDR3 DNA sequence: TGCGCCAGCAGCTTGGAAGGGACTAGCGTCCTCCGCGAGCAGTTCTTC. Protein sequence: CASSLEGTSVLREQFF.

The V call is TRBV3-1 (or the pseudogene TRBV3-2), the J call TRBJ2-2; D not certain. V was cut by 2 bases and J by 0 bases, with 7 bases left in between. The CDR3 consists of 15 residues. Germline CDR1 is LGHDT and CDR2 is YNNKEL (reference sequence). This chain's CDR3 is CASSQLEANTGELFF. The CDR3 coding sequence is TGTGCCAGCAGCCAACTAGAGGCGAACACCGGGGAGCTGTTTTTT.